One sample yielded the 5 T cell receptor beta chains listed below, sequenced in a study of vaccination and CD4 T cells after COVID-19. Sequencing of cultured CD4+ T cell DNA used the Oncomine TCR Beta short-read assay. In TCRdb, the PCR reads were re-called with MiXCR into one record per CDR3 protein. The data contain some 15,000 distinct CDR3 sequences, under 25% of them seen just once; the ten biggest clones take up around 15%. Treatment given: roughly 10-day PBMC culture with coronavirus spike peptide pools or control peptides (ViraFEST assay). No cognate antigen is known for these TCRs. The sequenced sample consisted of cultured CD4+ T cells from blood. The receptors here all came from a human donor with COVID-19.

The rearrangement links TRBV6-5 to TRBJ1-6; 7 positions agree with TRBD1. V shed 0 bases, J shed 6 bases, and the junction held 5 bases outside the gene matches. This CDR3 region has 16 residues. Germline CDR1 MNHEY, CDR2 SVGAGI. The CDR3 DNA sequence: TGTGCCAGCAGTTACTCGAGGGGGACAGCTAATTCACCCCTCCACTTT. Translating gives CASSYSRGTANSPLHF.

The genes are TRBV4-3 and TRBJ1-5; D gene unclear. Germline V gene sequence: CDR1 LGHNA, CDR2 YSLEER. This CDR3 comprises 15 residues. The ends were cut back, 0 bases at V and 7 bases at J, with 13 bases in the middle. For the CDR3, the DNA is TGCGCCAGCAGCCAAGATAACCAGCTTGGCCAGCCCCAGCATTTT. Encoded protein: CASSQDNQLGQPQHF.

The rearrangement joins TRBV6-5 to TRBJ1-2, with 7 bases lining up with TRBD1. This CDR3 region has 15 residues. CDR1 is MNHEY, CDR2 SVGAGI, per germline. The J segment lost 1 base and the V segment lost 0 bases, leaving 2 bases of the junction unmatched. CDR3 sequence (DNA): TGTGCCAGCAGTTACTCGTCAGGGGGTAACTATGGCTACACCTTC. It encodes CASSYSSGGNYGYTF.

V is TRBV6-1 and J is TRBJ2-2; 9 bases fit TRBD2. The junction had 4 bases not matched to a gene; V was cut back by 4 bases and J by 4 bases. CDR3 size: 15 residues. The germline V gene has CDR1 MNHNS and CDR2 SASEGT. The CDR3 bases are TGTGCCAGCAGTGCCCTAGCGGGGCCCACCGGGGAGCTGTTTTTT. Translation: CASSALAGPTGELFF.

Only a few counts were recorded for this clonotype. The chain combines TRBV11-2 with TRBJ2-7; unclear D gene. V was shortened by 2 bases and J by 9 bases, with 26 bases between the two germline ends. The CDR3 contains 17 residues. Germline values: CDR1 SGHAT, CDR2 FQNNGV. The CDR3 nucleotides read TGTGCCAGCAGCTTAACCCCCTCGGTGGCGCTGGGGTCTGGGCAGTACTTC. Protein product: CASSLTPSVALGSGQYF.